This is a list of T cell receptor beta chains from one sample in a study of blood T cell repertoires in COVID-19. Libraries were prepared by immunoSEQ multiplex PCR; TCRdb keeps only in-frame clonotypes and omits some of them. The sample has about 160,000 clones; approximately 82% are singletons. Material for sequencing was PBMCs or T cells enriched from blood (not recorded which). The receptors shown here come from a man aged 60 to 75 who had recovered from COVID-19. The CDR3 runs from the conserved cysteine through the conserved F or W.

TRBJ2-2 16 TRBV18 CASSPSGTGDTGELFF
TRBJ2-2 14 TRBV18 CASSQKDFTGELFF
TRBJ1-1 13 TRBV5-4 CASSPRGGPEAFF
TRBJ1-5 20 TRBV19 CASSMNRDRGRREANQPQHF
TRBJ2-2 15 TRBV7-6 CASSFSGTATGELFF
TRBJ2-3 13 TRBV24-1 CATSDRPVDTQYF
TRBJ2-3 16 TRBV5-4 CASSNVTSGSTDTQYF
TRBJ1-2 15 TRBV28 CASSLDTGQDWGYTF
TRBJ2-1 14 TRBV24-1 CATSDRWDRVEQFF
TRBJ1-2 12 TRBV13 CASSLGAQGYTF
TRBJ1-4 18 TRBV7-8 CASSRRPPRGQTNEKLFF
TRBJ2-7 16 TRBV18 CASSPPPPGSPYEQYF
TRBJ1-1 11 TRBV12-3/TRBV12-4 CASSVNTEAFF
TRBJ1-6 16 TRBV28 CASTVIGGQLYSPLHF